Sequencing of this T cell receptor beta chain was carried out in a study of blood T cell repertoires in COVID-19. Study in general: There were acute and convalescent COVID-19 samples, and they came from the United States, Italy and Spain. T cells, B-cell-depleted T cells, or PBMCs provided the cDNA or gDNA that served as material.

The germline gives CDR1 ENHRY, CDR2 SYGVKD. CDR3 length: 14 residues. The ends lost 7 bases at V and 6 bases at J; junction bases unmatched: 9. Original data processing: Estimation of nucleated cell counts relied on the amplification of reference gene primers. Profiling relied on immunoSEQ multiplex PCR, and the TCRdb table lists in-frame clones only, not all of them. Clonal size and the V and J genes are those of that table, whereas D and trimming came from the DNA. The sample lists 300,000 to 400,000 clones; 80% to 90% were seen once. Living in 24 US areas, the participants were between about 18 and 90 years of age.

The source of this sequence is a woman aged 40 to 50 with acute COVID-19. V gene TRBV10-3 combines with J gene TRBJ2-7; 10 bases map to TRBD1. Sequenced: PBMCs or T cells enriched from blood (not recorded which). The CDR3 DNA reads as TGTGCCATCAAACGGGGGACAGGGGACTTCGAGCAGTACTTC. Translated: CAIKRGTGDFEQYF.